This T cell receptor (beta chain) was recovered during a study of cytomegalovirus exposure and HLA in healthy donors. Overall study context: Genetic ancestry analysis placed 81% of the 398 donors that were genotyped in the Caucasian-associated cluster. Broader study findings: In a later analysis, the majority of CMV-associated beta chains seemingly showed HLA restriction. A few of the chains that were CMV-associated were confirmed in vitro to be specific for CMV antigens. Earlier analysis yielded a pattern in which most TCR beta V segments were productive about 90% or about 30% of the time.

The PCR used 60 Vbeta and 13 Jbeta primers. Method: immunoSEQ multiplex PCR; TCRdb's copy keeps in-frame clones and lacks some. The repertoire consists of about 130,000 clones, with about four fifths occurring once and the leading ten covering 0.6% to 0.7%. Turning to this clone: Its antigen is unknown.

The source is a young man in good health and CMV-seronegative. The sample comprised PBMCs.

The CDR3 region has the DNA TGCGCCAGCAGCCAAGTTGGGACTAGCGGGGCCACAGATACGCAGTATTTT. Amino acids: CASSQVGTSGATDTQYF. The chain carries TRBV4-3 and TRBJ2-3; 13 bases fit TRBD2. The CDR3 runs 17 residues. Looked up from germline, CDR1 is LGHNA and CDR2 is YSLEER. Trimming removed 1 base from V and 2 bases from J; junction bases left unmatched: 3.